The clone carrying this TCR beta chain was counted a few times. This entry is derived from a study of human T cells and chemical hapten exposure. Specified time point: patch test 3, about 24 weeks after DPC sensitization. Treatment denoted: therapeutic diphenylcyclopropenone sensitization with weekly scalp DPC. TCRdb reanalysed the RACE reads using MiXCR and keeps one entry per CDR3 protein. The table records about 160,000 distinct CDR3 sequences, roughly 25% of them present only once. Germline V gives CDR1 SGHKS, CDR2 YYEKEE (reference sequence). V trimming: 4 bases; J trimming: 7 bases; junction bases outside the gene matches: 5. The CDR3 runs 13 residues.

Here the sequenced sample was whole blood, taken in connection with sensitization to the hapten diphenylcyclopropenone (DPC). This TCR was recovered from a woman under 30 with alopecia areata. Some clones in this sample may be carry-over from other donors' samples. V is TRBV5-5 and J is TRBJ2-1; 7 bases agree with TRBD2. Here the CDR3 reads CASSPGTTNEQFF. The DNA of the CDR3 is TGTGCCAGCAGCCCGGGGACTACAAATGAGCAGTTCTTC. The full variable domain, rest sourced from reference TRBV5-5 and TRBJ2-1, is DAGVTQSPTHLIKTRGQQVTLRCSPISGHKSVSWYQQVLGQGPQFIFQYYEKEERGRGNFPDRFSARQFPNYSSELNVNALLLGDSALYLCASSPGTTNEQFFGPGTRLTVL.